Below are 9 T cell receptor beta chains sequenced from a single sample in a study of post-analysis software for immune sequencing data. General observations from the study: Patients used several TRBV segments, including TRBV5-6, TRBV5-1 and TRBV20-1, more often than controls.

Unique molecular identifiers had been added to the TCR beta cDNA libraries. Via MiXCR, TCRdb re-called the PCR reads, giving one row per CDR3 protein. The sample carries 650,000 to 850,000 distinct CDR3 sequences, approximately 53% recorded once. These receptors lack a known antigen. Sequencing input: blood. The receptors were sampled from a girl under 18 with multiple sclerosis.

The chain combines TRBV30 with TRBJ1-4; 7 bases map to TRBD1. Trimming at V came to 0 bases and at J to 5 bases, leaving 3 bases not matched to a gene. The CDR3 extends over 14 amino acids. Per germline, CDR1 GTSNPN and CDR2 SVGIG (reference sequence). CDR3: CAWSVGQINEKLFF. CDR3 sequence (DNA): TGTGCCTGGAGTGTGGGACAGATAAATGAAAAACTGTTTTTT.

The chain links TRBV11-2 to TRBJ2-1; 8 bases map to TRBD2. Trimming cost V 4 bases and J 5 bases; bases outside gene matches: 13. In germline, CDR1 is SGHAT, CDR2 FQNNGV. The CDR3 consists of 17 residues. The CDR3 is CASSSIPSGRYNNEQFF. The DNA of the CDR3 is TGTGCCAGCAGCTCCATTCCCAGCGGGAGATACAACAATGAGCAGTTCTTC.

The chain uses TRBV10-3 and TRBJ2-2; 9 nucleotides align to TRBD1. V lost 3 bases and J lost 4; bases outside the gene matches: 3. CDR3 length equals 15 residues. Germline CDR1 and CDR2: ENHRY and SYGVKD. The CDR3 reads CAISDGTGSTGELFF. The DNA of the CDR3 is TGTGCCATCAGTGACGGGACAGGGAGCACCGGGGAGCTGTTTTTT.

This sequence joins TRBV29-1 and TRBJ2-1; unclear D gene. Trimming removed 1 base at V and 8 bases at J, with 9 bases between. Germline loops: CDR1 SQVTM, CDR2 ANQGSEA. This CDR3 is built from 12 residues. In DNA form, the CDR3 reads TGCAGCGTTGAAGCGAGACTCTATGAGCAGTTCTTC. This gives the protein CSVEARLYEQFF.

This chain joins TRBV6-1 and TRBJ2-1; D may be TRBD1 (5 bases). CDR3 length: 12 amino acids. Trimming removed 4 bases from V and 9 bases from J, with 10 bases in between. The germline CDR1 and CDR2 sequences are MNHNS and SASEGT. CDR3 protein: CASSVVGVEQFF. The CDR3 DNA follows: TGTGCCAGCAGTGTTGTAGGGGTTGAGCAGTTCTTC.

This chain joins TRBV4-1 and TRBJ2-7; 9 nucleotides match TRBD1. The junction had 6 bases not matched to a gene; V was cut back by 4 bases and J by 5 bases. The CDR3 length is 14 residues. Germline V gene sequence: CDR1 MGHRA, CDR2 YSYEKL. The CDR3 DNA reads TGCGCCAGCAGCCTCTGGACAGGGGACCACGAGCAGTACTTC. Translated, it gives CASSLWTGDHEQYF.

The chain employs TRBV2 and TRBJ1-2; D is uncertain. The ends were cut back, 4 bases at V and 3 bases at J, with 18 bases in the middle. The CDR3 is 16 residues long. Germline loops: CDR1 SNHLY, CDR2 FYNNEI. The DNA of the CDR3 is TGTGCCAGCAGTGGGAGACGGGGAGGTCCCCACTATGGCTACACCTTC. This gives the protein CASSGRRGGPHYGYTF.

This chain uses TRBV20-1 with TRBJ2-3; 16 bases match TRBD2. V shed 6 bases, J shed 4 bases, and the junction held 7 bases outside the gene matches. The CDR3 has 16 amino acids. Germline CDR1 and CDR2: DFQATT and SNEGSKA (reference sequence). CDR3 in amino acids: CSAMSGLAGGADTQYF. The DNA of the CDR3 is TGCAGTGCCATGTCGGGACTAGCGGGAGGGGCAGATACGCAGTATTTT.

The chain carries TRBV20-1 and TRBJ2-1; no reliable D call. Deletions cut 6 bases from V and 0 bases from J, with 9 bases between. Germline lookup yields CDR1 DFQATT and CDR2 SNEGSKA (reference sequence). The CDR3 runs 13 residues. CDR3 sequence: CSAPGASYNEQFF. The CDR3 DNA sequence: TGCAGTGCCCCAGGAGCCTCCTACAATGAGCAGTTCTTC.